The clone carrying this T cell receptor (beta chain) appeared a few times. The data were obtained in a study of human T cells and chemical hapten exposure. Study details: Across the whole study, which lasted roughly 24 weeks, patients were given diphenylcyclopropenone on the scalp once a week.

Unique molecular identifiers were linked by the library to individual cDNA molecules. In the original processing: The median was roughly 91,000 TCRs per sample, ranging roughly 20,000 to 690,600. MiXCR, run by TCRdb on the RACE reads, gives a single entry per CDR3 protein. In this record, the V and J calls reflect TCRdb's handling and not the investigators' own analysis. The repertoire holds approximately 50,000 distinct CDR3 sequences, with approximately 11% as singletons. There are 14 residues in the CDR3. The V and J ends lost 1 base and 6 bases respectively, with 10 bases between them. The time point here: pre-sensitization, week 0. As for treatment: therapeutic diphenylcyclopropenone sensitization with weekly scalp DPC. RNA extraction used unfractionated whole blood as the source of total RNA.

This receptor was obtained from a woman between 35 and 50 years old with alopecia areata. Some clones in this sample may be carry-over from other donors' samples. The V gene is TRBV12-3 or TRBV12-4, the J gene TRBJ1-5, with D possibly matching TRBD1 (5 bases). The source material was whole blood, sampled in connection with sensitization to the hapten diphenylcyclopropenone (DPC). The CDR3 DNA sequence: TGTGCCAGCAGTTTAGGGCAGGGAAGTCAGCCCCAGCATTTT. Translated, it gives CASSLGQGSQPQHF.